This T cell receptor (beta chain) was recorded in a study of cytomegalovirus exposure and HLA in healthy donors. Study observations and caveats: Common viral pathogens (according to a later analysis) appeared linked to several of the most significant clusters. Excluded were some V segments that proved indistinguishable, including TRBV6-2 and TRBV6-3. The later analysis indicated that the majority of CMV-associated TCR beta chains appeared HLA-restricted.

60 Vbeta and 13 Jbeta primers were used in PCR. Produced via immunoSEQ multiplex PCR; TCRdb's table is partial and in-frame only. Of roughly 140,000 clones in the sample, 70% to 85% were seen once. The germline V gene encodes CDR1 MDHEN and CDR2 SYDVKM. The CDR3 contains 15 residues. V lost 6 bases and J lost 6, with 15 bases in between. In the case of this clone: The antigen remains undetermined.

The chain uses TRBV28 and TRBJ1-6; possibly TRBD1 for D (6 bases). Sequenced: PBMCs. The clonotype was recovered from a male donor in good health and CMV-seronegative. CDR3 DNA: TGTGCCAGCAGCGTACGGGGGGCGGGTAATTCACCCCTCCACTTT. This gives the protein CASSVRGAGNSPLHF. Complete variable domain (other parts from reference TRBV28 and TRBJ1-6): DVKVTQSSRYLVKRTGEKVFLECVQDMDHENMFWYRQDPGLGLRLIYFSYDVKMKEKGDIPEGYSVSREKKERFSLILESASTNQTSMYLCASSVRGAGNSPLHFGNGTRLTVT.